Below, one T cell receptor beta chain is given with its context. Antigen specificity is unknown. This sample is drawn from a study of T cells after yellow fever vaccination. TCRdb itself ran the 5' RACE reads through MiXCR, one entry per CDR3 protein. The table records around 310,000 distinct CDR3 sequences, over 8% of them present only once. Study findings and constraints: The study re-detected most primary-vaccination clones after the booster (around 96% CD4, around 90% CD8).

The CDR3 length is 14 residues. Trimming left V 1 base short and J 4 bases short, with 10 bases between. Germline loops: CDR1 LGHNA, CDR2 YNFKEQ. The TCR was taken from a man between 18 and 29 years old who received the YFV17D yellow fever vaccine. The chain has TRBV4-2 and TRBJ2-5; weak D call: TRBD1 (5 bases). Sequencing was performed on PBMCs, taken on the day of the first yellow fever vaccination. For the CDR3, the DNA is TGTGCCAGCAGCCAAGGACAGCCCCCAGAGACCCAGTACTTC. Translated: CASSQGQPPETQYF.